The T cell receptor beta chain described here comes from a study of graft-versus-host responses after intestinal transplantation. The overall study: Recipients were all induced with anti-thymocyte globulin, then given tacrolimus and steroids for 3 to 4 years.

A word on this clone: Antigen unknown.

Clones were sequenced by immunoSEQ multiplex PCR, and TCRdb holds only the in-frame ones, with some missing. The sample consists of fewer than 95,000 clones, about 92% of them appearing once. This sample comprised unstimulated CD8+ T cells sorted from spleen or lymph node cells, obtained before intestinal transplant. The sequence derives from a human donor who received an intestinal transplant.

CDR3: CASTPTGELNSPLHF. CDR3 sequence (DNA): TGTGCCAGCACCCCCACAGGGGAGTTAAATTCACCCCTCCACTTT. The chain has TRBV27 and TRBJ1-6, with 7 bases fitting TRBD1. Germline V gene sequence: CDR1 MNHEY, CDR2 SMNVEV (reference sequence). Trimming at V came to 7 bases and at J to 7 bases, leaving 10 bases not matched to a gene. CDR3 length: 15 residues.